This T cell receptor beta chain was retrieved from a study of tumor-infiltrating lymphocytes in localized non-small cell lung cancer. Study overall: From each patient, both tumor and uninvolved lung, non-adjacent to tumor, were sampled.

TCRdb keeps only in-frame clones here, not all; method: immunoSEQ multiplex PCR. Found here are around 23,000 clones, roughly 73% of them singletons; the top ten hold approximately 5.8%. The V and J ends lost 3 bases and 5 bases respectively, with 11 bases between them. Germline lookup yields CDR1 GTSNPN and CDR2 SVGIG (reference sequence). The CDR3 spans 13 residues. A note on this clone: As yet, its antigen is unknown.

Overall study results and limits: Not all patients were TCR sequenced, owing to tissue quantity. Tumor T-cell fraction was not associated with recurrence-free survival.

The TCR comes from a human donor with non-small cell lung cancer. The chain couples TRBV30 to TRBJ2-1, with D possibly TRBD1 on 6 matching bases. Sequenced material: lung tumor tissue. CDR3 sequence (DNA): TGTGCCTGGAGCTACGGGACACACAATGAGCAGTTCTTC. It is translated as CAWSYGTHNEQFF. Using reference TRBV30 and TRBJ2-1 for the parts outside the CDR3, the full variable domain is SQTIHQWPATLVQPVGSPLSLECTVEGTSNPNLYWYRQAAGRGLQLLFYSVGIGQISSEVPQNLSASRPQDRQFILSSKKLLLSDSGFYLCAWSYGTHNEQFFGPGTRLTVL.